The sample holds one count of the clone carrying this T cell receptor beta chain. The antigen remains unidentified. The CDR3 contains 15 residues. CDR1 and CDR2 from the germline V gene are MGHRA and YSYEKL. V was shortened by 4 bases and J by 0 bases, with 10 bases between the two germline ends. The record originates from a study of blood T cells in healthy people across ages. It was with a sample-barcoded 5' primer and a J-beta primer mix that a second PCR of about 7 to 12 cycles was run. TCRdb reanalysed the 5' RACE reads using MiXCR and keeps one entry per CDR3 protein. Of about 1.4 million distinct CDR3 sequences in the sample, approximately 59% are singletons; the top ten hold about 6.3%. Findings and caveats of the study: Unknown CMV status may confound age-related changes in expanded clones. Both higher diversity and more naive CD4+ cells marked long-lived donors when set against aged donors.

Sequenced input: blood. This TCR derives from a young man in good health. The chain couples TRBV4-1 to TRBJ1-3; no definite D call. The CDR3 region is CASSPRESSGNTIYF. For the CDR3, the DNA is TGCGCCAGCAGCCCGAGGGAGAGCTCTGGAAACACCATATATTTT.